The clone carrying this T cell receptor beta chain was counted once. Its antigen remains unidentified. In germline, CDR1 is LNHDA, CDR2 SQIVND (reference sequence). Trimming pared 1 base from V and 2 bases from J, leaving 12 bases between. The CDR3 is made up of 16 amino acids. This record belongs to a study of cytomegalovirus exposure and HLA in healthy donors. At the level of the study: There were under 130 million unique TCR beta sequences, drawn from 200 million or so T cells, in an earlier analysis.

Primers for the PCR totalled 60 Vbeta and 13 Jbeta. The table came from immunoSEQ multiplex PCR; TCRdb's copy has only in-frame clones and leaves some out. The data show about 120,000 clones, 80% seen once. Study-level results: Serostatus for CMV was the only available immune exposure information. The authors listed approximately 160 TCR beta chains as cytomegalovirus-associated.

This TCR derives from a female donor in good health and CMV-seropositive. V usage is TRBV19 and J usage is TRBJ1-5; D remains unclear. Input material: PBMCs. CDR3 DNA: TGTGCCAGTAGTATAGGGGCAATACATGGCAATCAGCCCCAGCATTTT. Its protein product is CASSIGAIHGNQPQHF.